This T cell receptor beta chain is drawn from a study of tumor and adjacent non-tumor tissue in lung cancer. About the study: Samples averaged about 4.3 million productive TCRbeta reads each.

V gave up 4 bases and J gave up 1 base, with 14 bases separating them. The CDR3 contains 16 residues. Germline V CDR1 and CDR2: GTSNPN, SVGIG (reference sequence). Study-level results: Tumor tissue had significantly higher TCR diversity than normal lung. Top 100 clones took a larger repertoire share in normal lung.

A word on this clonotype: The antigen is not known.

TCRbeta libraries were built with three rounds of nested PCR, modified from ARM-PCR. Each CDR3 protein gets one entry after TCRdb re-called the multiplex PCR reads with MiXCR. Of 60,000 to 90,000 distinct CDR3 sequences in the sample, nearly 70% were seen once. The template was RNA from unsorted bulk tissue. Distant lung tissue was collected more than 3 cm away from the tumor edge. Donors were chemotherapy-naive, newly diagnosed lung cancer surgical patients in China, August–late 2014. Sequenced input: distant non-tumor lung tissue. This rearrangement joins TRBV30 to TRBJ2-6; D gene uncertain. This receptor was taken from a woman aged 50 to 60 with non-small cell lung cancer. The CDR3 bases are TGTGCCTGGACTCCCTCAAGTGTTTCTGGGGCCAACGTCCTGACTTTC. Its protein product is CAWTPSSVSGANVLTF.